This TCR beta chain was retrieved from a study of CD8+CD57+ T cells in acquired aplastic anemia. About the study: Mean yield of DNA from sorted CD4+ and CD8+ cells was 3 to 3.5 ug. Overall study findings and caveats: Shared by patients and controls, approximately 29 CD8+ CDR3s were abundant in patients. Researchers reported that CD8+ Simpson's diversity was not significantly different in patients versus controls.

Patients included in sequencing had previously demonstrated CD8+CD57+ cell expansion by flow cytometry. The table lists this clonotype with a few counts. As yet, its antigen is unknown. Genomic DNA, the template, was used for profiling of the TCR beta VDJ and CDR3. MiXCR, applied by TCRdb to the reads, yields one record per CDR3 protein. The sample shows approximately 470,000 distinct CDR3 sequences, approximately 33% of them seen only once. This CDR3 has 13 residues. V dropped 3 bases and J dropped 5 bases, with 10 bases sitting between them. Germline values: CDR1 LGHNA, CDR2 YNFKEQ. What was sequenced was sorted CD4+, CD8+, or CD8+CD57+ T cells (not recorded which) from PBMCs. This sequence joins TRBV4-2 and TRBJ2-5; no reliable D call. The sequence was obtained from a human donor with aplastic anemia. The chain's CDR3 is CASSQLIRETQYF. CDR3 DNA sequence: TGTGCCAGCAGCCAGCTCATACGGGAGACCCAGTACTTC.